These T cell receptor beta chains were read from a single sample in a study of T cell responses to AZD1222 COVID-19 vaccine. Method: immunoSEQ multiplex PCR; TCRdb's copy keeps in-frame clones and lacks some. Of 100,000 to 150,000 clones listed, 70% to 90% are singletons. The source was peripheral blood, collected on day 0 of AZD1222 vaccination. The receptors here all came from an adult in good health. The CDR3 runs from the conserved cysteine through the conserved F or W. D genes are given only for firm matches. Clone size is given for some rows only: seen once, a few or many times, or a class if the clone is expanded.

>-|TRBJ2-1|TRBD2|TRBV7-3
TGTGCCAGCAGCTTGGGGGGGAGTCGCAATGAGCAGTTCTTC
CASSLGGSRNEQFF
>-|TRBJ2-3|-|TRBV27
TGTGCCAGCAGTTTAGCGGGGCCCAGAGGGACAGATACGCAGTATTTT
CASSLAGPRGTDTQYF
>-|TRBJ1-2|-|TRBV7-9
TGTGCCAGCAGCCTAAGTGGGGGCTACACCTTC
CASSLSGGYTF
>-|TRBJ1-5|TRBD1|TRBV24-1
TGTGCCACCAGTGATTTTATTGAGCAGGGGGATCAGCCCCAGCATTTT
CATSDFIEQGDQPQHF
>-|TRBJ2-6|-|TRBV9
TGTGCCAGCAGCGTAACTCTGGGCGGACAATCTGGGGCCAACGTCCTGACTTTC
CASSVTLGGQSGANVLTF
>-|TRBJ2-2|TRBD2|TRBV19
TGTGCCAGTAGTACCTCTCGAAGAATGGTAGCGGGAGGGAGGCGAAACACCGGGGAGCTGTTTTTT
CASSTSRRMVAGGRRNTGELFF
>-|TRBJ2-3|-|TRBV9
TGTGCCAGCAGCCCTTCGGGGGGGACAGCTATTACAGATACGCAGTATTTT
CASSPSGGTAITDTQYF
>once|TRBJ2-6|TRBD2|TRBV4-1
TGCGCCAGCAGCCAAGATCGGGAGGGTCCCGCCTCTGGGGCCAACGTCCTGACTTTC
CASSQDREGPASGANVLTF
>-|TRBJ2-5|-|TRBV12-3/TRBV12-4
TGTGCCAGCAGTTTGGACAGCCAAGAGACCCAGTACTTC
CASSLDSQETQYF
>-|TRBJ1-4|-|TRBV18
TGTGCCAGCTCACCCGGGCGCGGGGGTAATGAAAAACTGTTTTTT
CASSPGRGGNEKLFF
>-|TRBJ2-1|TRBD2|TRBV18
TGTGCCAGCTCACCACCGAGCCTAGCGGGGTACAATGAGCAGTTCTTC
CASSPPSLAGYNEQFF
>-|TRBJ1-6|TRBD1|TRBV5-1
TGCGCCAGCAGCTACAGGGGGGCCTATAATTCACCCCTCCACTTT
CASSYRGAYNSPLHF
>-|TRBJ2-5|-|TRBV13
TGTGCCAGCAGCTTATACAACCGGAGGGAGACCCAGTACTTC
CASSLYNRRETQYF
>-|TRBJ1-4|-|TRBV19
TGTGCCAGTAGTATAGCGGCCAGGGAGGGAGAAAAACTGTTTTTT
CASSIAAREGEKLFF
>-|TRBJ1-1|-|TRBV3-1/TRBV3-2
TGTGCCAGCCGTAACGGGAACACTGAAGCTTTCTTT
CASRNGNTEAFF
>-|TRBJ1-2|TRBD1|TRBV5-6
TGTGCCAGCAGCCTAGGGACAGGGAAGGGCTACACCTTC
CASSLGTGKGYTF
>-|TRBJ2-1|TRBD1|TRBV2
TGTGCCAGCAGTGAAGCATCGGGACAGGGCTTTGAGCAGTTCTTC
CASSEASGQGFEQFF
>once|TRBJ1-5|-|TRBV7-9
TGTGCCAGCAGCTTAGACAGAAATCAGCCCCAGCATTTT
CASSLDRNQPQHF
>-|TRBJ2-1|-|TRBV7-2
TGTGCCAGCAGCCCGAACCTGGGAAGCTCCTACAATGAGCAGTTCTTC
CASSPNLGSSYNEQFF
>-|TRBJ2-3|-|TRBV4-1
TGCGCCAGCAGCCTTAGCGAGGGAGTAGATACGCAGTATTTT
CASSLSEGVDTQYF
>many|TRBJ1-1|TRBD1|TRBV3-1/TRBV3-2
TGTGCCAGCAGCCACAGGACAGGGGAGTCTGAAGCTTTCTTT
CASSHRTGESEAFF
>-|TRBJ1-4|-|TRBV29-1
TGCAGCGTTATCGTCGATGGGAATGAAAAACTGTTTTTT
CSVIVDGNEKLFF
>-|TRBJ2-7|-|TRBV6-5
TGTGCCAGCAGTTACCGAGGGCAGACTAGGGACGAGCAGTACTTC
CASSYRGQTRDEQYF
>-|TRBJ2-3|-|TRBV18
TGTGCCAGCTCACCACCCAACAGGGACACAGATACGCAGTATTTT
CASSPPNRDTDTQYF
>-|TRBJ2-3|TRBD2|TRBV5-1
TGCGCCAGCAGCTTGGGAAGTAGCGGGAGGACAGATACGCAGTATTTT
CASSLGSSGRTDTQYF
>-|TRBJ2-2|-|TRBV27
TGTGCCAGCAGGGGGGCCGGGCCCGCCACCGGGGAGCTGTTTTTT
CASRGAGPATGELFF
>-|TRBJ1-1|-|TRBV29-1
TGCAGCGTTGTCGGTCCGGGGGTGGACACTGAAGCTTTCTTT
CSVVGPGVDTEAFF
>once|TRBJ1-5|-|TRBV12-5
TGTGCTAGTGGCCGGGACGTTAGCAATCAGCCCCAGCATTTT
CASGRDVSNQPQHF
>-|TRBJ2-1|-|TRBV6-5
TGTGCCAGCAGTTACTCAGGGGTCTACAATGAGCAGTTCTTC
CASSYSGVYNEQFF
>-|TRBJ2-7|-|TRBV2
TGTGCCTCTGGGAGGAAGTACTACGAGCAGTACTTC
CASGRKYYEQYF
>-|TRBJ1-2|TRBD1|TRBV29-1
TGCAGCGTTGAAGATCTTCCCAGGGGGGCCTCGGGCTACACCTTC
CSVEDLPRGASGYTF
>-|TRBJ1-5|-|TRBV5-6
TGTGCCAGCAGCTTCGGCGGGGCCGGCAATCAGCCCCAGCATTTT
CASSFGGAGNQPQHF
>once|TRBJ2-7|TRBD2|TRBV4-3
TGCGCCAGCAGCCAAGACGGTTCCCGGGGGGGGGTCTACGAGCAGTACTTC
CASSQDGSRGGVYEQYF